The sequence of this TCR beta chain was determined in a study of OX40 agonist ivuxolimab in advanced cancers. The study in broad terms: Ivuxolimab, which targeted the costimulatory receptor OX40 (CD134), was an agonistic, fully human IgG2 monoclonal antibody. Of the approximately 50 dose-escalation patients, hepatocellular carcinoma was present in about 20, melanoma in approximately 15, renal cell carcinoma in 9 and head and neck cancer in 9. Intravenous ivuxolimab was administered to patients every 2 weeks at six dose levels: 0.01, 0.1, 0.3, 1.5, 3 and 10 mg/kg. The paper covers the monotherapy dose-escalation part of the phase I ivuxolimab trial, which included N = 52 patients. Three dose-escalation patients achieved partial responses, one with hepatocellular carcinoma and two with cutaneous melanoma. The point of sequencing TCRbeta in the periphery was to test whether ivuxolimab changed TCR sequence diversity and drove clonal T-cell expansion. Patients were allowed to have had prior anti-PD-1, anti-PD-L1 or anti-CTLA-4 therapy, and around two fifths of the dose-escalation patients had been treated with checkpoint inhibitors. In the dose-escalation cohort, more than 80% of patients were male, and the mean age was around 60 years with a range of roughly 23 to 79.

To sequence the TCRbeta CDR3 region, genomic DNA was isolated from the sorted cells. TCRbeta CDR3 regions were sequenced using the immunoSEQ Assay. The table was pulled from immuneACCESS by TCRdb, which kept in-frame rearrangements only. Such tables lose some clones; where checked, under half of the loss comes from unresolved V genes, and the rest has no known cause. This sample gives 15,000 to 20,000 clones in total; around 82% of them show up just once. Clones ranked in the top ten supply 3.1% of the sample. From the cysteine up to the phenylalanine, the CDR3 has a length of 15 residues. CDR3 DNA only is kept here, 45 bases in frame from base 1. CDR1 and CDR2, per the germline V gene, are SGHDT and YYEEEE. V lost 1 base and J lost 2 bases; the stretch between them is 12 bases long. General conclusions and limits of the study: In the 0.1-3.0 mg/kg groups, partial responders were among the patients with the lowest normalized peripheral clonal expansion, particularly in CD8+ T cells. After ivuxolimab, expanded clones were on average more numerous among CD8+ T cells than among CD4+ T cells. At doses of 0.1 to 3.0 mg/kg, clonal expansion of both CD4+ and CD8+ blood T cells was observed from baseline to week 6. The antigen specificity of the clonally expanded peripheral T cells was not determined. Low levels of normalized T-cell clonal expansion were also shown by some nonresponding patients.

Turning to this clone: It lacks a known antigen. Base-call qualities are not available, and no considerably larger clone is one nucleotide away.

Patients with a history of autoimmune disease or receiving systemic immunosuppression were excluded from the trial. Peripheral blood for TCR sequencing was drawn from every dose cohort at baseline, at cycle 4 day 1 and at cycle 7 day 1. The samples were drawn from a first-in-human, open-label, multicenter phase I dose-escalation trial of ivuxolimab. Adults with locally advanced or metastatic melanoma, renal cell carcinoma, hepatocellular carcinoma or head and neck squamous cell carcinoma were enrolled in the trial. CD4+ and CD8+ T cells were sorted separately from peripheral blood before TCR sequencing.

This sequence was found in an adult with an advanced solid tumor such as melanoma, head and neck, liver or kidney cancer. The sample here was CD4+ or CD8+ T cells sorted from blood, taken in a trial of the OX40 agonist ivuxolimab. This sequence uses TRBV5-6 and TRBJ1-2; matching of 5 bases hints at TRBD1 as the D gene. The bases are TGTGCCAGCAGCTTGTGGGGGACGGAAAACTATGGCTACACCTTC. It codes for CASSLWGTENYGYTF.